These T cell receptor beta chains were read from a single sample in a study of graft-versus-host responses after intestinal transplantation. The antigens these receptors bind are not known. Some clones are missing from TCRdb's copy, which holds only in-frame ones; the method was immunoSEQ multiplex PCR. The sample holds about 120,000 clones, 90% seen once. Source: unstimulated CD4+ T cells sorted from spleen or lymph node cells, taken before intestinal transplant. The receptors stem from a human donor who received an intestinal transplant. The CDR3 runs from the conserved cysteine through the conserved F or W. D genes are given only for firm matches. Clone sizes are given selectively: once, few, many, or a class where the clone is expanded.

TRBJ2-7 | TRBD1 | TRBV10-3 | - | TGTGCCATCAGCGGACCAGACGCAGGGGGCATCGACGAGCAGTACTTC | CAISGPDAGGIDEQYF
TRBJ2-3 | TRBD1 | TRBV29-1 | once | TGCAGCGTTGAATCGACAGGGCCAGGAGATACGCAGTATTTT | CSVESTGPGDTQYF
TRBJ2-3 | - | TRBV5-1 | - | TGCGCCAGCCTTGCCCGGGGACTGAAGACAGATACGCAGTATTTT | CASLARGLKTDTQYF
TRBJ1-4 | TRBD1 | TRBV6-6 | - | TGTGCCAGCAGTTACACAGGGGGCGGGAATGAAAAACTGTTTTTT | CASSYTGGGNEKLFF
TRBJ1-1 | TRBD1 | TRBV6-5 | once | TGTGCCAGCAGTTACCCACAGGGGGCCTCTGAAGCTTTCTTT | CASSYPQGASEAFF
TRBJ2-7 | TRBD1 | TRBV6-5 | - | TGTGCCAGCAGTTACATGGGACAGGGAGGCACCGAGCAGTACTTC | CASSYMGQGGTEQYF
TRBJ2-2 | - | TRBV2 | - | TGTGCCAGCAGGCCGCAGTCGAACACCGGGGAGCTGTTTTTT | CASRPQSNTGELFF
TRBJ2-7 | - | TRBV28 | - | TGTGCCAGCAGTTTAAGGGACAAAACCCCAATCTTC | CASSLRDKTPIF
TRBJ2-3 | - | TRBV27 | - | TGTGCCAGCAGTTCGGGGACTGCTAATACGCAGTATTTT | CASSSGTANTQYF
TRBJ1-5 | - | TRBV30 | - | TGTGCCTGGAGCGGCGGGGACGGTCAGCCCCAGCATTTT | CAWSGGDGQPQHF
TRBJ1-1 | - | TRBV11-2 | - | TGTGCCAGCAGCTTAGACTACAGGTTGCTAGAAAAGGGAATTGCTGAAGCTTTCTTT | CASSLDYRLLEKGIAEAFF
TRBJ1-2 | - | TRBV7-9 | - | TGTGCCAGCAGCTCCCTCGATGGAACTAACTATGGCTGCACCTTC | CASSSLDGTNYGCTF
TRBJ1-6 | TRBD1 | TRBV2 | - | TGTGCCACCCGCGGGACAGCTTATAATTCACCCCTCCACTTT | CATRGTAYNSPLHF
TRBJ1-2 | TRBD1 | TRBV4-1 | - | TGCGCCAGCAGCCGATCGACGACAGGGGTTCCCAATGGCTACACCTTC | CASSRSTTGVPNGYTF
TRBJ2-2 | TRBD1 | TRBV6-1 | - | TGTGCCAGCAGTGCCAGACAGGGGCGAAGCGGGGAGCTGTTTTTT | CASSARQGRSGELFF
TRBJ1-2 | TRBD1 | TRBV7-9 | - | TGTGCCAGCAGCTTAGTGACAGGGGGAGAAGGCTACACCTTC | CASSLVTGGEGYTF
TRBJ1-2 | - | TRBV29-1 | once | TGCAGCGGAACAGGATCCGATGGCTACACCTTC | CSGTGSDGYTF
TRBJ1-5 | TRBD1 | TRBV5-1 | - | TGCGCCAGCAGCCCGACAGGGTTGAATCAGCCCCAGCATTTT | CASSPTGLNQPQHF
TRBJ1-2 | TRBD1 | TRBV4-2 | - | TGTGCCAGCACCGCGACAGGGGTGGACCGTGGCTACACCTTC | CASTATGVDRGYTF
TRBJ1-3 | TRBD1 | TRBV5-1 | - | TGCGCCAGCGCAGAGGGGACAGGGCTCCACACCATATATTTT | CASAEGTGLHTIYF
TRBJ2-4 | TRBD2 | TRBV15 | - | TGTGCCACCAGCAGTAGCGGGTGGTGGGCCAAAAACATTCAGTACTTC | CATSSSGWWAKNIQYF
TRBJ1-5 | - | TRBV2 | - | TGTGCCAGCAGCGGAGGACCTACACACAGGGTCAATCAGCCCCAGCATTTT | CASSGGPTHRVNQPQHF
TRBJ1-4 | - | TRBV7-9 | - | TGTGCCAGCAGCTCCAGGGATGCTAATGAAAAACTGTTTTTT | CASSSRDANEKLFF
TRBJ1-2 | TRBD1 | TRBV5-5 | - | TGTGCCAGCAGCTTGGGACGGGACAGGGCTTTCCCTTATGGCTACACCTTC | CASSLGRDRAFPYGYTF
TRBJ2-2 | - | TRBV9 | - | TGTGCCAGCAGCGTCGGAGGAACCGGGGAGCTGTTTTTT | CASSVGGTGELFF
TRBJ2-1 | TRBD1 | TRBV5-4 | - | TGTGCCAGCAGCTTGGACAGGGGGCGCGGGGGTGAGCAGTTCTTC | CASSLDRGRGGEQFF
TRBJ2-1 | - | TRBV7-9 | - | TGTGCCAGCAGCTTGTGGAGGGACTACAATGAGCAGTTCTTC | CASSLWRDYNEQFF
TRBJ2-7 | - | TRBV29-1 | - | TGCAGCGTCCTGACTTCTTACGAGCAGTACTTC | CSVLTSYEQYF
TRBJ1-1 | - | TRBV6-5 | - | TGTGCCAGCAGTTACGTGGGGGCAGGGACTGAAGCTTTCTTT | CASSYVGAGTEAFF
TRBJ2-2 | TRBD2 | TRBV2 | - | TGTGCCAGCAGTGGGGGACTAGCGGGATCCACCGGGGAGCTGTTTTTT | CASSGGLAGSTGELFF
TRBJ1-6 | - | TRBV6-1 | - | TGTGCCAGCAGTAGGACGACAGGCCCTAATTCACCCCTCCACTTT | CASSRTTGPNSPLHF
TRBJ2-7 | - | TRBV7-9 | - | TGTGCCAGCAGCTCCTGGGTGGGCAACTCCTACGAGCAGTACTTC | CASSSWVGNSYEQYF
TRBJ2-1 | - | TRBV6-4 | - | TGTGCCAGCAGTAGGGACACCTCCTACAATGAGCAGTTCTTC | CASSRDTSYNEQFF
TRBJ1-1 | - | TRBV5-8 | - | TGTGCCAGCCCCCGAATCGTTGCGGGGGGCGGTTCGAGGAACACTGAAGCTTTCTTT | CASPRIVAGGGSRNTEAFF
TRBJ1-3 | - | TRBV28 | - | TGTGCCAGCAGTTTAGGAGGGAACGGAAACACCATATATTTT | CASSLGGNGNTIYF
TRBJ2-2 | TRBD1 | TRBV18 | - | TGTGCCAGCTCACCACGGGGACAGGGATTTGGGGAGCTGTTTTTT | CASSPRGQGFGELFF
TRBJ1-1 | TRBD1 | TRBV5-4 | - | TGTGCCAGCAGCTTCCCGGGACAGCCGGGCACTGAAGCTTTCTTT | CASSFPGQPGTEAFF
TRBJ2-7 | - | TRBV28 | - | TGTGCCAGCAGGGCTCACGGAGGGTCTCACCGGGAGCAGTACTTC | CASRAHGGSHREQYF
TRBJ2-1 | TRBD1 | TRBV10-3 | - | TGTGCCATCAGGGACAGGGGAGGGAATGAGCAGTTCTTC | CAIRDRGGNEQFF
TRBJ2-4 | - | TRBV5-1 | - | TGCGCCAGCAGCTTGCTAGCCGAAAACATTCAGTACTTC | CASSLLAENIQYF
TRBJ2-5 | - | TRBV7-3 | - | TGTGCCAGCAGCTTAGTAAGCGGAGTGCAGGAGACCCAGTACTTC | CASSLVSGVQETQYF
TRBJ1-5 | - | TRBV6-6 | few | TGTGCCAGCAGTTACTCGGGCGGGGCAAATCAGCCCCAGCATTTT | CASSYSGGANQPQHF
TRBJ2-7 | TRBD1 | TRBV2 | - | TGTGCCAGCAGTGTTAGGGGGACAGGGCCCCACGAGCAGTACTTC | CASSVRGTGPHEQYF
TRBJ1-1 | - | TRBV5-4 | - | TGTGCCAGCAGCTCATATGGACAGCTCATGAACACTGAAGCTTTCTTT | CASSSYGQLMNTEAFF
TRBJ2-6 | TRBD1 | TRBV7-9 | once | TGTGCCAGCAGCGTCACAGGGGGAATGGGGGGCCCTGGGGCCAACGTCCTGACTTTC | CASSVTGGMGGPGANVLTF
TRBJ2-3 | TRBD2 | TRBV5-1 | - | TGCGCCAGCAGCTTGAGGACTAGCGGGAGTCACCGGGATACGCAGTATTTT | CASSLRTSGSHRDTQYF
TRBJ2-7 | - | TRBV4-2 | - | TGTGCCAGCAGCCAACCTCTGGGCGGGATCCACGAGCAGTACTTC | CASSQPLGGIHEQYF
TRBJ2-3 | TRBD2 | TRBV7-8 | few | TGTGCCAGCAGCTTAGAGAGCGGGAGAGGGACAGATACGCAGTATTTT | CASSLESGRGTDTQYF
TRBJ2-7 | TRBD2 | TRBV7-9 | - | TGTGCCAGCAGCTCCAAGGGAGGGCACTACGAGCAGTACTTC | CASSSKGGHYEQYF
TRBJ2-7 | TRBD2 | TRBV29-1 | few | TGCAGCGTTACTAGCGGGAGCGAGCAGTACTTC | CSVTSGSEQYF
TRBJ1-1 | - | TRBV4-1 | - | TGCGCCAGCAGTATACAGGGCTCGGGCACTGAAGCTTTCTTT | CASSIQGSGTEAFF
TRBJ1-2 | - | TRBV18 | - | TGTGCCAGCTCACCACCCGGACAGACCTTCTATGGCTACACCTTC | CASSPPGQTFYGYTF
TRBJ2-2 | - | TRBV5-4 | - | TGTGCCAGCAGCTTGTTTCAGGTTAGAACCGGGGAGCTGTTTTTT | CASSLFQVRTGELFF